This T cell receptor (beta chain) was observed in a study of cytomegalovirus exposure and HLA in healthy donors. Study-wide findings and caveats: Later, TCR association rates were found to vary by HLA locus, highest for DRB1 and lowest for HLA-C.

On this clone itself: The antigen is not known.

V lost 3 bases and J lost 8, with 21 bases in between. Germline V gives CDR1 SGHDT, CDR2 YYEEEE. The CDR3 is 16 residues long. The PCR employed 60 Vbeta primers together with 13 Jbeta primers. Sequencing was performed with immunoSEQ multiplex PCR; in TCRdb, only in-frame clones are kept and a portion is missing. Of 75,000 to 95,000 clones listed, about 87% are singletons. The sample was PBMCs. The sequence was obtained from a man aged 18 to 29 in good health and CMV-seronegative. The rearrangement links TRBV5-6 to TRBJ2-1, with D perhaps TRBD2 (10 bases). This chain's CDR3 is CASSSGTGLAGDEQFF. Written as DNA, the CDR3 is TGTGCCAGCAGCTCCGGGACAGGGCTAGCGGGAGATGAGCAGTTCTTC.